The present TCR beta chain was sequenced within a study of CD8+CD57+ T cells in acquired aplastic anemia. This clonotype was recorded a few times. Its antigen is unknown. The use of genomic DNA as template underpinned the TCR beta VDJ and CDR3 profiling. Each CDR3 protein gets one entry after TCRdb re-called the reads with MiXCR. The sample holds a few hundred thousand distinct CDR3 sequences; over 60% are singletons and the top ten take 25% to 30%. Overall study results and limits: Common to patients and controls were 25 to 30 CD8+ CDR3 sequences. Levels of CD8+ Simpson's diversity were not significantly distinct in patients versus controls.

V lost 5 bases, J lost 1 base, and 1 base stayed unmatched. Germline lookup yields CDR1 DFQATT and CDR2 SNEGSKA (reference sequence). The CDR3 covers 12 residues. The sample comprised sorted CD4+, CD8+, or CD8+CD57+ T cells (not recorded which) from PBMCs. The clonotype was recovered from a human donor in good health. J is TRBJ1-1 and V is TRBV20-1; 7 nucleotides align to TRBD1. In DNA, the CDR3 is TGCAGTGCTCGACAGGGGAACACTGAAGCTTTCTTT. The encoded protein is CSARQGNTEAFF.